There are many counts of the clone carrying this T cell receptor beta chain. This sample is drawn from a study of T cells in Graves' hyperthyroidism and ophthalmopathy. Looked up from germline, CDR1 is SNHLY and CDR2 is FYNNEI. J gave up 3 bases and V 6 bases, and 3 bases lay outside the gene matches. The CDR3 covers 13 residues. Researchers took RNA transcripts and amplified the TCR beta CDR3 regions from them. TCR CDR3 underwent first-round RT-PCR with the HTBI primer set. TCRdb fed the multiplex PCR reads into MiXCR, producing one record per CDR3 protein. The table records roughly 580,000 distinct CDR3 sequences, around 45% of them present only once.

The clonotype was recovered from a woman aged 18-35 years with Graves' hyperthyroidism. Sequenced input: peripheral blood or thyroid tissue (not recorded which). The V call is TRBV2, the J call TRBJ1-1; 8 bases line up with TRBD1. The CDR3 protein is CASSRDRYTEAFF. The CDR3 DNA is TGTGCCAGCAGCCGGGACAGGTACACTGAAGCTTTCTTT.